The 5 T cell receptor beta chains below were found in one sample sequenced in a study of T-cell reconstitution after alpha-beta-depleted transplantation in children (dated by TCRdb to 2015 to 2016). The library was built by means of PCR. The data were produced on an Illumina HiSeq 2500. Molecular barcoding was employed in the preparation of TCR libraries, with unique molecular identifiers being used to normalize TCRbeta repertoire quantification. TCRdb reprocessing: public reads trimmed at Q25 with fastp, clones called with MiXCR, in-frame beta chains kept. When rows share a CDR3 protein, they turn into one entry using the most common DNA and genes. In this sample the table shows a few hundred thousand distinct CDR3 sequences, 9.9% of which occur a single time. The ten largest clones take up over 9% of the sample. The material sequenced was PBMCs from the stem cell graft donor, taken from the stem cell graft. The receptors originated from a human donor who donated a stem cell graft to a child with SCID.

This chain connects TRBV9 to TRBJ2-1, with D hard to call. Germline-derived CDR1 and CDR2 are SGDLS and YYNGEE. The CDR3 spans 16 residues. Trimming pared 0 bases from V and 3 bases from J, leaving 13 bases between. CDR3 protein: CASSVVGTPGYNEQFF. CDR3 sequence (DNA): TGTGCCAGCAGCGTAGTGGGCACCCCGGGCTACAATGAGCAGTTCTTC. Full variable domain (remainder filled in from reference TRBV9 and TRBJ2-1): DSGVTQTPKHLITATGQRVTLRCSPRSGDLSVYWYQQSLDQGLQFLIQYYNGEERAKGNILERFSAQQFPDLHSELNLSSLELGDSALYFCASSVVGTPGYNEQFFGPGTRLTVL.

This clonotype was recorded a few times. The chain couples TRBV6-5 to TRBJ1-2; possible D gene TRBD1, 5 bases. Germline loops: CDR1 MNHEY, CDR2 SVGAGI. This CDR3 region has 15 residues. V was trimmed by 0 bases and J by 5 bases, leaving 13 bases between them. This CDR3 is CASSYSKGYWYGYTF. The CDR3 bases are TGTGCCAGCAGTTACTCGAAGGGGTACTGGTATGGCTACACCTTC.

This clonotype was seen a handful of times. V is TRBV7-9 and J is TRBJ2-1; D gene uncertain. CDR1 and CDR2 from the germline V gene are SEHNR and FQNEAQ (reference sequence). This CDR3 is built from 13 residues. The V gene lost 6 bases and the J gene lost 5 bases, with 11 bases spanning the gap. The CDR3 DNA sequence: TGTGCCAGCAGTAACGGACGGGACAATGAGCAGTTCTTC. Its protein product is CASSNGRDNEQFF.

About this clonotype: A much larger clone is a single base away; this may be a read error. J is TRBJ2-1 and V is TRBV27; perhaps TRBD1 as D (5 bases). CDR1 and CDR2 from the germline V gene are MNHEY and SMNVEV (reference sequence). The CDR3 runs 14 residues. The CDR3, as DNA: TGTGCCAGCAGTAGTTGGGGCTCCTACACTGAGCAGTTCTTC. It translates to CASSSWGSYTEQFF.

This chain links TRBV6-5 with TRBJ1-6, with TRBD1 matching over 7 bases. The CDR3 is 14 amino acids. V shed 3 bases and J 8 bases; nucleotides not matched to a gene: 4. Per the germline V gene, CDR1 is MNHEY and CDR2 is SVGAGI. The chain's CDR3 is CASSYRDRDSPLHF. In DNA, the CDR3 is TGTGCCAGCAGTTATAGAGACAGGGATTCACCCCTCCACTTT.